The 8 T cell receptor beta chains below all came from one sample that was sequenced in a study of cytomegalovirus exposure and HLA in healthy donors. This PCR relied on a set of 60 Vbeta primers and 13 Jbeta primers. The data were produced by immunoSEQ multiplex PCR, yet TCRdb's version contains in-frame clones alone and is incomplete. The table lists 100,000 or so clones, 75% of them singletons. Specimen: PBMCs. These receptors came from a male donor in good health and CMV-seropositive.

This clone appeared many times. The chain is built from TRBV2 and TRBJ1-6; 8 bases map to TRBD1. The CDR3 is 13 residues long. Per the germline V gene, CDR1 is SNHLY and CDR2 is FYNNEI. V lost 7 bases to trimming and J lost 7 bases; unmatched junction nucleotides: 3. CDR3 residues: CASIGQGNSPLHF. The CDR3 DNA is TGTGCCAGCATCGGACAGGGCAATTCACCCCTCCACTTT.

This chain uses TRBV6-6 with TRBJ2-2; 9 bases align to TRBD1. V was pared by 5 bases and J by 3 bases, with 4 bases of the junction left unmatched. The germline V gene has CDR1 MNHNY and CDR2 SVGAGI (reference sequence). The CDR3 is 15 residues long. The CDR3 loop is CASSVRTGDTGELFF. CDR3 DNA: TGTGCCAGCAGTGTAAGGACAGGGGACACCGGGGAGCTGTTTTTT.

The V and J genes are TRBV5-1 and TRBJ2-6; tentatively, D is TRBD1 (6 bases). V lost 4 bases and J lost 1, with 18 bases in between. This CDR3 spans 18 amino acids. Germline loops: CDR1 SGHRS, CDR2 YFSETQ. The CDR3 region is CASSVQGTTFSGANVLTF. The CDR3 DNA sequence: TGCGCCAGCAGCGTACAGGGTACTACTTTTTCTGGGGCCAACGTCCTGACTTTC.

The CDR3 protein is CASSQEGLSTYEQYF. CDR3 coding DNA: TGCGCCAGCAGCCAAGAGGGACTGTCGACCTACGAGCAGTACTTC. V usage is TRBV4-1 and J usage is TRBJ2-7; possibly TRBD2 for D (6 bases). V lost 0 bases and J lost 2, with 11 bases in between. The CDR3 covers 15 residues. Germline CDR1 is MGHRA and CDR2 is YSYEKL.

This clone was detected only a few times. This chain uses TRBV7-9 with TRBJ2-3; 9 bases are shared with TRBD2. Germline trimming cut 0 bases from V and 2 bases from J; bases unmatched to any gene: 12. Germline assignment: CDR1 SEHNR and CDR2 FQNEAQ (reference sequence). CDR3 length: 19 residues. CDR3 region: CASSLAQVTAGGFTDTQYF. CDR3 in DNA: TGTGCCAGCAGCTTAGCGCAGGTTACAGCGGGGGGATTCACAGATACGCAGTATTTT.

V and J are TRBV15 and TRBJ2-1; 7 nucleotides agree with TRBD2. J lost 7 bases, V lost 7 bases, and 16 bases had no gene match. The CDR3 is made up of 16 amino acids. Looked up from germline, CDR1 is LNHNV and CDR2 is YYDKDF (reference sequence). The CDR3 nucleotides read TGTGCCACCACCCTAGGGAGGGGCCCTGATAGGAATGAGCAGTTCTTC. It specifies CATTLGRGPDRNEQFF.

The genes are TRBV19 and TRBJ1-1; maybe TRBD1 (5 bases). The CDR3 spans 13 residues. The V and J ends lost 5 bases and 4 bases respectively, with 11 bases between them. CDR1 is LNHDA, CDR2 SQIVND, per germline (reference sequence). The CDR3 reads CASSAGIGTEAFF. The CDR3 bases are TGTGCCAGTAGTGCAGGGATTGGCACTGAAGCTTTCTTT.

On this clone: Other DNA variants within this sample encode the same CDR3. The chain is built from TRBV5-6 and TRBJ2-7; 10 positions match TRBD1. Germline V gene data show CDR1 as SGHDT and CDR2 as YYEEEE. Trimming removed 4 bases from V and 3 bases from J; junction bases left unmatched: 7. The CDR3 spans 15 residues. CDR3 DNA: TGTGCCAGCAGCCCCGGGACAGGGGCAAGCTACGAGCAGTACTTC. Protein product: CASSPGTGASYEQYF.